This is a list of T cell receptor beta chains from one sample in a study of blood T cell repertoires in COVID-19. Using immunoSEQ multiplex PCR, the repertoire was profiled, and TCRdb retains in-frame clones only, with some absent. The table includes 350,000 to 400,000 clones, 90% to 95% detected once. Specimen: PBMCs or T cells enriched from blood (not recorded which). Receptors originate from a woman between 40 and 50 years old who had been exposed to COVID-19. Each CDR3 is given with its conserved first and last residue. The order of the fields is V gene, D gene, J gene, CDR3 length, CDR3 DNA, CDR3 protein. D genes are given only for firm matches.

v_call: TRBV4-1
d_call: NA
j_call: TRBJ1-2
cdr3_length: 15
cdr3_nt: TGCGCCAGCAGCCAAGAACAGGTTTTATGGGCTGGCTACACCTTC
cdr3_aa: CASSQEQVLWAGYTF

v_call: TRBV9
d_call: TRBD2
j_call: TRBJ2-2
cdr3_length: 16
cdr3_nt: TGTGCCAGCAGCATCGGGACTAGCGGGGGGGCCGGGGAGCTGTTTTTT
cdr3_aa: CASSIGTSGGAGELFF

v_call: TRBV7-2
d_call: NA
j_call: TRBJ2-7
cdr3_length: 15
cdr3_nt: TGTGCCAGCAGCCTCGACCGGGAGTCGAGGTACGAGCAGTACTTC
cdr3_aa: CASSLDRESRYEQYF

v_call: TRBV6-5
d_call: TRBD1
j_call: TRBJ1-2
cdr3_length: 14
cdr3_nt: TGTGCCAGCAGTTACAGGGACAGGGGTCACGGCTACACCTTC
cdr3_aa: CASSYRDRGHGYTF

v_call: TRBV25-1
d_call: TRBD1
j_call: TRBJ1-5
cdr3_length: 14
cdr3_nt: TGTGCCAGCAGTGGGACAGGGGGTACTCAGCCCCAGCATTTT
cdr3_aa: CASSGTGGTQPQHF

v_call: TRBV30
d_call: NA
j_call: TRBJ2-7
cdr3_length: 14
cdr3_nt: TGTGCCTTGTTGACAGGCCATCTAATGAGCGAGCAGTACTTC
cdr3_aa: CALLTGHLMSEQYF

v_call: TRBV6-2/TRBV6-3
d_call: TRBD1
j_call: TRBJ1-5
cdr3_length: 18
cdr3_nt: TGTGCCAGCAGTTATACAGGGGAAGTAGTGTGGAGCAATCAGCCCCAGCATTTT
cdr3_aa: CASSYTGEVVWSNQPQHF

v_call: TRBV14
d_call: NA
j_call: TRBJ1-5
cdr3_length: 13
cdr3_nt: TGTGCCAGCAGCCAAGATCCGGGGCAGCCCCAGCATTTT
cdr3_aa: CASSQDPGQPQHF

v_call: TRBV7-3
d_call: TRBD2
j_call: TRBJ2-1
cdr3_length: 16
cdr3_nt: TGTGCCAGCAGCTTAAAATCGGATAGCGGGGGGAATGAGCAGTTCTTC
cdr3_aa: CASSLKSDSGGNEQFF

v_call: TRBV10-3
d_call: NA
j_call: TRBJ1-6
cdr3_length: 13
cdr3_nt: TGTGCCACCGCATCCGGTAATAATTCACCCCTCCACTTT
cdr3_aa: CATASGNNSPLHF